This TCR beta chain was recovered during a study of T cells in Graves' hyperthyroidism and ophthalmopathy. About the research overall: Peripheral blood was drawn at first diagnosis, prior to all treatment.

Losses at the gene ends were 3 bases for V and 7 bases for J; bases not matched to a gene: 14. The CDR3 consists of 18 residues. Per germline, CDR1 DFQATT and CDR2 SNEGSKA (reference sequence). Researchers defined stable Graves' hyperthyroidism as no ophthalmopathy progression within 18 months. The CDR3 regions of TCR beta were amplified from RNA transcripts. HTBI primers were used for first-round RT-PCR of the TCR CDR3. TCRdb fed the multiplex PCR reads into MiXCR, producing one record per CDR3 protein. Of roughly 110,000 distinct CDR3 sequences in the sample, approximately 15% were seen once. This chain links TRBV20-1 with TRBJ2-1; 14 bases are a match to TRBD2. Sequenced sample: blood. This receptor was obtained from a woman in her fifties or sixties with Graves' hyperthyroidism. CDR3 nucleotide sequence: TGCAGTGCTAGTAACCCAGGGACAGGGACTAGCGGGGGAAATGAGCAGTTCTTC. Protein product: CSASNPGTGTSGGNEQFF.